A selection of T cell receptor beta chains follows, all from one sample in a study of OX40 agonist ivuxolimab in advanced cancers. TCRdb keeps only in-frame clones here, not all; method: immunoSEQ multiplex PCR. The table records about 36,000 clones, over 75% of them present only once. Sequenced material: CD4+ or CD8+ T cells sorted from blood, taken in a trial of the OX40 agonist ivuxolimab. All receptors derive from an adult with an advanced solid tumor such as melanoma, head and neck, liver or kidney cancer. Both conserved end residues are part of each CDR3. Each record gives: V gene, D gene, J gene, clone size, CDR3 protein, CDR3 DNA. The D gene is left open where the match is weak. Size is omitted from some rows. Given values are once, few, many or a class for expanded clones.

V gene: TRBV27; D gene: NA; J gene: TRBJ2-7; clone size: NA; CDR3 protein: CASSPRGSYEQYF; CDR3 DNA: TGTGCCAGCAGTCCCCGGGGCTCCTACGAGCAGTACTTC
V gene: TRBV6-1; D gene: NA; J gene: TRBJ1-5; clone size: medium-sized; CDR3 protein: CASSATGNQPQHF; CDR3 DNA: TGTGCCAGCAGTGCGACAGGCAATCAGCCCCAGCATTTT
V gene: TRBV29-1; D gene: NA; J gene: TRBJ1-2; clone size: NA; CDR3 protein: CSVELGVGYTF; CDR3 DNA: TGCAGCGTTGAATTGGGGGTCGGCTACACCTTC
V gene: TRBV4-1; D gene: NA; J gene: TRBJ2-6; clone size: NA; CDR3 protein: CASSQVAGFGANVLTF; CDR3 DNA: TGCGCCAGCAGCCAAGTGGCAGGATTTGGGGCCAACGTCCTGACTTTC
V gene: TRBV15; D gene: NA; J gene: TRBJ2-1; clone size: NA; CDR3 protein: CATSRRTGPNEQFF; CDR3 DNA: TGTGCCACCAGCCGTCGGACGGGACCCAATGAGCAGTTCTTC
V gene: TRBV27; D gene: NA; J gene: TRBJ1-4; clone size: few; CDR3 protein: CASSPQAFSEKLFF; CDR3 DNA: TGTGCCAGCAGCCCGCAGGCCTTTTCTGAAAAACTGTTTTTT
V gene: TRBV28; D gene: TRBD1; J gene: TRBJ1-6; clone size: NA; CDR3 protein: CASSLYAQGNYSPLHF; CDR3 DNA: TGTGCCAGCAGTTTATACGCACAGGGGAATTATTCACCCCTCCACTTT
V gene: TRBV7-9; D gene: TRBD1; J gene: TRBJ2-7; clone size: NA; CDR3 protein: CASSPDRGSYEQYF; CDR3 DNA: TGTGCCAGCAGCCCCGACAGGGGGTCCTACGAGCAGTACTTC
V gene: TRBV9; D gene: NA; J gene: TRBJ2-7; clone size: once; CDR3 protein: CASSVSPLPYEQYF; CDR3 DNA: TGTGCCAGCAGCGTATCCCCCCTACCCTACGAGCAGTACTTC
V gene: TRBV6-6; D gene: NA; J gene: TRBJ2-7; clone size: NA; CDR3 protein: CASSYSWGYEQYF; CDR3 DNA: TGTGCCAGCAGTTACTCGTGGGGATACGAGCAGTACTTC
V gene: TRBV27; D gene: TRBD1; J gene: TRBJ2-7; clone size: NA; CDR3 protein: CASRSEGQGIYEQYF; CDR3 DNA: TGTGCCAGCAGATCCGAGGGACAGGGAATATACGAGCAGTACTTC
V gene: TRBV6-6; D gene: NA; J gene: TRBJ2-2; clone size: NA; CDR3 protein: CASSPETGELFF; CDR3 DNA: TGTGCCAGCAGTCCTGAAACCGGGGAGCTGTTTTTT
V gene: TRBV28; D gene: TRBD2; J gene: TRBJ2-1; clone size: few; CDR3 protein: CASSLAAGVYNEQFF; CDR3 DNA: TGTGCCAGCAGTTTAGCGGCGGGAGTCTACAATGAGCAGTTCTTC
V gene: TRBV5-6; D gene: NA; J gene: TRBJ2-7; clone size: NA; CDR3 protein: CASSLVADGGYEQYF; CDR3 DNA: TGTGCCAGCAGCTTGGTGGCGGACGGGGGTTACGAGCAGTACTTC
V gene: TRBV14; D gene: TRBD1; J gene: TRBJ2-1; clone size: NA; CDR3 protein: CASSQDLYGTGQFF; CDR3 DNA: TGTGCCAGCAGCCAAGATTTGTACGGGACAGGGCAGTTCTTC
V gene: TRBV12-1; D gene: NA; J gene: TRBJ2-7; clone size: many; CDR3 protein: CASSFALAGPLSSYEQYF; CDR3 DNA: TGTGCCAGCAGCTTTGCACTAGCGGGACCTCTTTCCTCCTACGAGCAGTACTTC
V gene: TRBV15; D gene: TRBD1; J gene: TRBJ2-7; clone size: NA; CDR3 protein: CATSRGGTASYEQYF; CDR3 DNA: TGTGCCACCAGCAGAGGAGGGACAGCATCCTACGAGCAGTACTTC
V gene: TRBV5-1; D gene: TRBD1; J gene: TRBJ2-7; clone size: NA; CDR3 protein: CASSTDRDSPYEQYF; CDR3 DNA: TGCGCCAGCAGCACCGACAGGGATTCCCCCTACGAGCAGTACTTC
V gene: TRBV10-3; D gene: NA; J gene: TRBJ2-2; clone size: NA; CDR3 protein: CAISESGGTGELFF; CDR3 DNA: TGTGCCATCAGTGAGTCTGGCGGCACCGGGGAGCTGTTTTTT
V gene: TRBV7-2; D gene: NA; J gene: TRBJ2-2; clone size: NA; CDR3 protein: CASSIRGPPAGELFF; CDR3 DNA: TGTGCCAGCAGCATCCGGGGGCCCCCCGCCGGGGAGCTGTTTTTT
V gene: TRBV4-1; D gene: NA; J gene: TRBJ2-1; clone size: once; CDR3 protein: CASSQGDGSSYNEQFF; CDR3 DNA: TGCGCCAGCAGCCAAGGAGACGGGAGCTCCTACAATGAGCAGTTCTTC
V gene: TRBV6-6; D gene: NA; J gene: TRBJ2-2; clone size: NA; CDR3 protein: CASRAVSWGELFF; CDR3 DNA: TGTGCCAGCAGGGCGGTCTCCTGGGGGGAGCTGTTTTTT
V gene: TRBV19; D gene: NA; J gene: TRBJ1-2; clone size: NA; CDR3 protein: CASSTPWGDGYTF; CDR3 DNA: TGTGCCAGTAGTACCCCGTGGGGGGATGGCTACACCTTC
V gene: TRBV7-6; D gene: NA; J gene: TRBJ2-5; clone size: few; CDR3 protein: CASSLVVGETQYF; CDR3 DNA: TGTGCCAGCAGCTTAGTGGTAGGGGAGACCCAGTACTTC
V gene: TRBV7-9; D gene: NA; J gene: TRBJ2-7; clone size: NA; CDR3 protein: CASSFGTPYDEQYF; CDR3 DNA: TGTGCCAGCAGCTTCGGGACTCCCTACGACGAGCAGTACTTC
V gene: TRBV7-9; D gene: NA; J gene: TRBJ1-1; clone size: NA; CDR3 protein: CASRQAAGDTEAFF; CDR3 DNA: TGTGCCAGCAGACAGGCGGCTGGGGACACTGAAGCTTTCTTT
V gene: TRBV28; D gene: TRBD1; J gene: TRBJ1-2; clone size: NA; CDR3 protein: CAVPDRGLTNYGGYTF; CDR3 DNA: TGTGCCGTACCGGACAGGGGCCTTACTAACTATGGTGGCTACACCTTC
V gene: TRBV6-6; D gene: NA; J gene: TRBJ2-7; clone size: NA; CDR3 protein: CASSFIAPGEGGEQYF; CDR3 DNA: TGTGCCAGCAGTTTCATAGCCCCAGGGGAGGGGGGCGAGCAGTACTTC
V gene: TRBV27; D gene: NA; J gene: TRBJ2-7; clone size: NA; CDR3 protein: CASSYITGMETYEQYF; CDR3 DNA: TGTGCCAGCAGTTATATCACAGGGATGGAGACCTACGAGCAGTACTTC
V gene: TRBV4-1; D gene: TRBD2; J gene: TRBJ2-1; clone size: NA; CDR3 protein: CASSLGLAGNEQFF; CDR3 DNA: TGCGCCAGCAGCCTGGGACTAGCGGGCAATGAGCAGTTCTTC
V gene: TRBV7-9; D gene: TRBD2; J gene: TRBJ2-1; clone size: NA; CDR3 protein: CASSLAGGFYNEQFF; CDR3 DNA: TGTGCCAGCAGCTTAGCCGGGGGGTTTTACAATGAGCAGTTCTTC
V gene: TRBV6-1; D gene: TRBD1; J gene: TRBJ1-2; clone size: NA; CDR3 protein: CASSESTGYGYTF; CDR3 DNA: TGTGCCAGCAGTGAGTCGACAGGGTATGGCTACACCTTC
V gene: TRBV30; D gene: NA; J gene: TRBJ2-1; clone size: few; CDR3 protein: CAWSYRDMYNEQFF; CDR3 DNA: TGTGCCTGGAGCTACCGGGACATGTACAATGAGCAGTTCTTC
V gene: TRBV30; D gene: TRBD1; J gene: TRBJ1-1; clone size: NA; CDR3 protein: CAWKQGYSTEAFF; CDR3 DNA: TGTGCCTGGAAACAGGGGTACAGCACTGAAGCTTTCTTT
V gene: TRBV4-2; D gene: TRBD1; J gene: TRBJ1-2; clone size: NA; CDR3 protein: CASSDDRENNYGYTF; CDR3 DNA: TGTGCCAGCAGCGATGACAGGGAGAATAACTATGGCTACACCTTC
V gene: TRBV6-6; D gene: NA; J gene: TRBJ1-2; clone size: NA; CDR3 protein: CASHGASRGYGYTF; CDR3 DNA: TGTGCCAGTCATGGAGCCTCGAGAGGCTATGGCTACACCTTC
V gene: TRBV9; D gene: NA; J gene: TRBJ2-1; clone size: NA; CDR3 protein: CASSVATDSYNEQFF; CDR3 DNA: TGTGCCAGCAGCGTAGCTACCGACTCCTACAATGAGCAGTTCTTC
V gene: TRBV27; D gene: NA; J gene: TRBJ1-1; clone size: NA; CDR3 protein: CASHSIGPDTEAFF; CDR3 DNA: TGTGCCAGCCATAGTATTGGGCCAGACACTGAAGCTTTCTTT
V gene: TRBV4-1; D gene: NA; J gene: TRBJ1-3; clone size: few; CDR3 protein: CASSQVPSRGNTIYF; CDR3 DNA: TGCGCCAGCAGCCAAGTGCCTAGCCGTGGAAACACCATATATTTT
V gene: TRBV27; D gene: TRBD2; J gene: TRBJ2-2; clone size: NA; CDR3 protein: CASSPLAGSTGELFF; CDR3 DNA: TGCGCCAGCAGTCCCTTAGCGGGCTCCACCGGGGAGCTGTTTTTT
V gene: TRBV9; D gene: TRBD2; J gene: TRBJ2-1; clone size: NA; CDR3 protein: CASSAGTSGGMSTEQFF; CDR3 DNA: TGTGCCAGCAGCGCCGGGACTAGCGGGGGAATGAGTACTGAGCAGTTCTTC
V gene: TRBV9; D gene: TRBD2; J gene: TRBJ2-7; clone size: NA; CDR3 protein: CASSAAGTSDDEQYF; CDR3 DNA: TGTGCCAGCAGCGCCGCCGGGACTAGCGATGACGAGCAGTACTTC
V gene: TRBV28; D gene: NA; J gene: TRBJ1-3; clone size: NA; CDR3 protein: CASSLIGQLSGNTIYF; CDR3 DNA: TGTGCCAGCAGTTTAATTGGACAGCTCTCTGGAAACACCATATATTTT
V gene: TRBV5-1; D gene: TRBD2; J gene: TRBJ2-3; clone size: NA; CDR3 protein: CASSLVGTSGIYTDTQYF; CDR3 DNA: TGCGCCAGCAGCTTGGTTGGGACTAGCGGGATATACACAGATACGCAGTATTTT
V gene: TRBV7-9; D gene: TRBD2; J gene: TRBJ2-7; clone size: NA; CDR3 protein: CASTPGTTYEQYF; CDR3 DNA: TGTGCCAGCACTCCCGGGACTACTTACGAGCAGTACTTC
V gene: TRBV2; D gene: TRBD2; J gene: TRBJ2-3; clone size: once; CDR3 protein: CASAESHAGERTDTQYF; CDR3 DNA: TGTGCCAGCGCCGAGTCACACGCGGGAGAAAGAACAGATACGCAGTATTTT
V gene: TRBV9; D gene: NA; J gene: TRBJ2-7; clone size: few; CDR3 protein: CASSVGAGYEQYF; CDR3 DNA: TGTGCCAGCAGCGTAGGGGCCGGGTACGAGCAGTACTTC
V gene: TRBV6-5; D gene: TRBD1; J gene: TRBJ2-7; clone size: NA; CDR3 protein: CASTLGRRGYYEQYF; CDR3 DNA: TGTGCCAGCACCCTGGGCCGCAGGGGGTACTACGAGCAGTACTTC
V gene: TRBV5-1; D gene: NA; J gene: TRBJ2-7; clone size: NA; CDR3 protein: CASSLAGFGAYEQYF; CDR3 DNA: TGCGCCAGCAGCTTGGCCGGATTTGGGGCCTACGAGCAGTACTTC
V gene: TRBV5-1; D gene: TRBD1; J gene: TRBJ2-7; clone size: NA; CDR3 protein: CASSLEGTAFYEQYF; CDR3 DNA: TGCGCCAGCAGCTTGGAAGGGACAGCCTTCTACGAGCAGTACTTC
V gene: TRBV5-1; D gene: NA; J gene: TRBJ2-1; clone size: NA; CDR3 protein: CASSFMRNEQFF; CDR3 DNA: TGCGCCAGCAGCTTCATGCGGAATGAGCAGTTCTTC
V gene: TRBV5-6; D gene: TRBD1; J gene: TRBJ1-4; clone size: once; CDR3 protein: CASSLDRGRLANEKLFF; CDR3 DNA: TGTGCCAGCAGCCTGGACAGGGGGCGGTTGGCTAATGAAAAACTGTTTTTT
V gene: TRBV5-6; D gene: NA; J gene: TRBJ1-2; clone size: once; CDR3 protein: CASSQDIVGGYTF; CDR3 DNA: TGTGCCAGCAGCCAGGACATAGTCGGTGGCTACACCTTC